This record covers a single TCR beta chain. Its antigen is as yet unknown. This entry is derived from a study of CD8+ T cells in alopecia areata. In the study overall: Treated patients were given 5 to 10 mg oral tofacitinib twice daily. Study-wide points: During tofacitinib treatment, many expanded lesional clones remained in scalp and blood. Tofacitinib significantly lowered scalp clonality and expanded CD8+ clones among the top 100.

Isolated RNA was reverse transcribed into cDNA used as the sequencing template. TCRdb's copy holds only in-frame clones and misses some; the assay was immunoSEQ multiplex PCR. The table lists about 210,000 clones, 40% to 45% of them singletons. The treatment was: oral pan-JAK inhibitor, 5-10 mg twice daily. PBMCs served as the source from which CD4+ and CD8+ T cells were sorted. Germline V gene data show CDR1 as SEHNR and CDR2 as FQNEAQ (reference sequence). The junction had 4 bases not matched to a gene; V was cut back by 2 bases and J by 5 bases. The CDR3 contains 15 residues. The sequence derives from a human donor with alopecia areata. The material sequenced was CD4+ T cells sorted from blood, taken around week 36, from a patient treated with tofacitinib. This chain joins TRBV7-9 and TRBJ2-1; TRBD1 aligns across 9 bases. The chain's CDR3 is CASSLRQGGDNEQFF. In DNA, the CDR3 is TGTGCCAGCAGCTTACGACAGGGGGGTGACAATGAGCAGTTCTTC.